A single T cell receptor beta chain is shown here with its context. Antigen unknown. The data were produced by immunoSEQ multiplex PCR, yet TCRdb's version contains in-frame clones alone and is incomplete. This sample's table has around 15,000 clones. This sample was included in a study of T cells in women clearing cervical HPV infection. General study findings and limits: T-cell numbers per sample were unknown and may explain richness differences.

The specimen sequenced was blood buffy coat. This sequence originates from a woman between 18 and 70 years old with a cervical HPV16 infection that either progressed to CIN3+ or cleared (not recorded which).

CDR3 region: CASSPGHQNTEAFF. The sequenced part of the CDR3 DNA is TGTGCCAGCAGCCCAGGACACCAGAACACTGAA. The V and J genes are TRBV7-2 and TRBJ1-1; D is possibly TRBD1 (5 bases). The CDR3 end lies 3 residues beyond the end of the read and is filled in from the germline J gene. The CDR3 has 14 amino acids. V was cut by 5 bases and J by 1 base, with 11 bases left in between. CDR1 is SGHTA and CDR2 is FQGNSA in the germline V gene.